This T cell receptor beta chain was sequenced for a study of T cells in Graves' hyperthyroidism and ophthalmopathy. Clinical symptoms, serum thyroxine, TRAb, thyroid ultrasound and orbital computed tomography informed diagnoses. Amplification of TCR beta CDR3 regions was performed using RNA transcripts as template. An initial round of RT-PCR targeting the TCR CDR3 relied on the HTBI primer set. TCRdb recomputed calls from the multiplex PCR reads with MiXCR, one row per CDR3 protein. The data show about 480,000 distinct CDR3 sequences, 14% seen once. With V trimmed by 3 bases and J by 5 bases, 5 bases remained unmatched. CDR1 and CDR2 (germline): SGHRS, YFSETQ. The CDR3 contains 14 residues. Many counts were recorded for this clonotype.

Sequencing input: blood. The chain couples TRBV5-1 to TRBJ2-5; 9 nucleotides line up with TRBD2. This TCR came from a woman under 30 with Graves' hyperthyroidism. The CDR3 nucleotides are TGCGCCAGCAGCTCGACTAGCGGCTCTGAGACCCAGTACTTC. Residues: CASSSTSGSETQYF.